This record covers a single T cell receptor beta chain. The data are from a study of shared clonotypes between healthy human individuals. For the study at large: CD4 naive cells filled three plates per donor, CD4 memory three, CD8 naive two and CD8 memory one.

Participating donors were healthy, HIV-negative adults free of recent acute infections or vaccinations. Measured with immunoSEQ multiplex PCR; TCRdb has only the in-frame clones, and not every one. The sample comprises 1,500,000 or so clones, roughly 96% of which are singletons, and about 1.2% rests with the top ten. This CDR3 contains 15 residues. V lost 4 bases and J lost 2, with 14 bases in between. The germline V gene has CDR1 SNHLY and CDR2 FYNNEI. The TCR comes from a man aged 25-45 years in good health. Sequencing input: naive CD4+ T cells sorted from blood. Subset meaning: CD45RA+ positively selected. The V call is TRBV2, the J call TRBJ1-2; no definite D call. The CDR3 DNA sequence: TGTGCCAGCAGTGCCCCCCTGGGCAGAAACTATGGCTACACCTTC. Translation: CASSAPLGRNYGYTF.